The 27 T cell receptor beta chains listed next were all sequenced from one sample in a study of OX40 agonist ivuxolimab in advanced cancers. Some clones are missing from TCRdb's copy, which holds only in-frame ones; the method was immunoSEQ multiplex PCR. The profile shows around 95,000 clones, roughly 91% of them singletons. The sequenced sample was CD4+ or CD8+ T cells sorted from blood, obtained in a trial of the OX40 agonist ivuxolimab. Receptors originate from an adult with an advanced solid tumor such as melanoma, head and neck, liver or kidney cancer.

The chain has TRBV7-8 and TRBJ2-2; weak D call: TRBD1 (5 bases). This CDR3 is built from 16 residues. From germline, CDR1 is SGHVS and CDR2 FQNEAQ. V lost 1 base and J 0 bases, leaving 9 bases between the germline ends. DNA of the CDR3: TGTGCCAGCAGCTTAGATGGGGCGACGAACACCGGGGAGCTGTTTTTT. This gives the protein CASSLDGATNTGELFF.

V usage is TRBV29-1 and J usage is TRBJ2-7; D possibly corresponds to TRBD1 (5 bases). Germline assignment: CDR1 SQVTM and CDR2 ANQGSEA. Trimming took 7 bases from V and 3 from J, leaving 22 bases between them. The CDR3 runs to 15 residues. In DNA form, the CDR3 reads TGCAGCGGCGCCGATGTTCAGGGTAGGAACTACGAGCAGTACTTC. It specifies CSGADVQGRNYEQYF.

This chain joins TRBV5-4 and TRBJ2-5; 8 positions match TRBD2. This CDR3 contains 14 residues. Germline V CDR1 and CDR2: SGHNT, YYREEE (reference sequence). The V and J ends lost 0 bases and 4 bases, in that order; junction bases with no gene match: 2. CDR3: CASSLGAGGETQYF. Written as DNA, the CDR3 is TGTGCCAGCAGCTTGGGGGCGGGAGGAGAGACCCAGTACTTC.

J is TRBJ1-4 and V is TRBV2, with D perhaps TRBD1 (5 bases). CDR1 is SNHLY, CDR2 FYNNEI, per germline. The V gene lost 6 bases and the J gene lost 8 bases, with 13 bases spanning the gap. This CDR3 region has 13 residues. This chain's CDR3 is CASRGDGKEKLFF. CDR3 coding DNA: TGTGCCAGCAGAGGGGACGGGAAAGAAAAACTGTTTTTT.

This sequence joins TRBV18 and TRBJ1-5; D is unresolved. This CDR3 contains 14 residues. The V end was cut by 1 base, the J end by 0 bases, with 4 bases between. Germline V lookup: CDR1 KGHSH, CDR2 LQKENI. The CDR3 reads CASSPQGSNQPQHF. The CDR3 DNA sequence: TGTGCCAGCTCACCACAGGGTAGCAATCAGCCCCAGCATTTT.

J is TRBJ2-2 and V is TRBV7-2; unclear D gene. This CDR3 is 14 amino acids long. Per the germline V gene, CDR1 is SGHTA and CDR2 is FQGNSA. V was shortened by 3 bases and J by 1 base, with 6 bases between the two germline ends. CDR3 DNA sequence: TGTGCCAGCAGCTTCGGCCGGAACACCGGGGAGCTGTTTTTT. The encoded protein is CASSFGRNTGELFF.

The gene calls are TRBV28 and TRBJ1-6; 7 nucleotides agree with TRBD1. Germline CDR1 is MDHEN and CDR2 is SYDVKM. V lost 7 bases and J lost 14; bases outside the gene matches: 14. The CDR3 has 14 amino acids. The CDR3 region is CASISGQQVGTLHF. As DNA, the CDR3 is TGTGCCAGCATATCGGGACAGCAGGTTGGCACCCTCCACTTT.

J is TRBJ2-3 and V is TRBV5-1; D call uncertain. There are 14 residues in the CDR3. V was trimmed by 0 bases and J by 0 bases, leaving 5 bases between them. Germline CDR1 and CDR2: SGHRS and YFSETQ. The CDR3 coding sequence is TGCGCCAGCAGCTTGGTGTCTAGCACAGATACGCAGTATTTT. The encoded protein is CASSLVSSTDTQYF.

The chain employs TRBV9 and TRBJ2-3; D remains ambiguous. The CDR3 extends over 12 amino acids. CDR1 and CDR2 (germline): SGDLS, YYNGEE. V lost 0 bases to trimming and J lost 6 bases, with 5 bases between them. CDR3 bases: TGTGCCAGCAGCGTAGGGTTTGATACGCAGTATTTT. This sequence encodes CASSVGFDTQYF. The full variable domain, with the rest looked up from reference TRBV9 and TRBJ2-3, is DSGVTQTPKHLITATGQRVTLRCSPRSGDLSVYWYQQSLDQGLQFLIQYYNGEERAKGNILERFSAQQFPDLHSELNLSSLELGDSALYFCASSVGFDTQYFGPGTRLTVL.

The chain carries TRBV19 and TRBJ1-3; D is unresolved. This CDR3 contains 14 residues. Germline CDR1 LNHDA, CDR2 SQIVND (reference sequence). V lost 7 bases and J lost 0, with 10 bases in between. DNA of the CDR3: TGTGCCAGTACTGCCGGAAACTCTGGAAACACCATATATTTT. Translated, it gives CASTAGNSGNTIYF.

This chain connects TRBV5-8 to TRBJ2-2, with 10 bases that match TRBD2. J was trimmed by 6 bases and V by 3 bases; bases with no gene match: 8. The CDR3 spans 16 residues. The germline V gene has CDR1 SGHTS and CDR2 YDEGEE. The CDR3 DNA follows: TGTGCCAGCAGCTCAAAGGGGCTAGCGGGAGCCGGGGAGCTGTTTTTT. Translation gives CASSSKGLAGAGELFF. The whole variable domain, remainder taken from reference TRBV5-8 and TRBJ2-2, is EAGVTQSPTHLIKTRGQQATLRCSPISGHTSVYWYQQALGLGLQFLLWYDEGEERNRGNFPPRFSGRQFPNYSSELNVNALELEDSALYLCASSSKGLAGAGELFFGEGSRLTVL.

The chain's CDR3 is CSASLETQYF. The CDR3 DNA sequence: TGCAGTGCTAGTTTGGAGACCCAGTACTTC. This chain uses TRBV20-1 with TRBJ2-5, with unresolved D. The germline CDR1 and CDR2 sequences are DFQATT and SNEGSKA (reference sequence). V shed 3 bases and J shed 5 bases, with 4 bases lying between them. CDR3 length: 10 residues.

The chain recombines TRBV2 with TRBJ2-5, with D possibly matching TRBD1 (6 bases). Trimming stripped 6 bases from V and 1 base from J, with 15 bases between. Germline CDR1 SNHLY, CDR2 FYNNEI. The CDR3 is 15 amino acids. CDR3 sequence reads: CASRNPTGPQETQYF. CDR3 DNA sequence: TGTGCCAGCAGAAACCCCACAGGGCCCCAAGAGACCCAGTACTTC.

This sequence joins TRBV6-6 and TRBJ2-1; a weak D match, TRBD2 (6 bases). The CDR3 runs 15 residues. V gave up 7 bases and J gave up 4 bases, with 17 bases separating them. Looked up from germline, CDR1 is MNHNY and CDR2 is SVGAGI (reference sequence). CDR3 sequence reads: CASTRSAGRYNEQFF. The CDR3 DNA sequence: TGTGCCAGCACCCGGTCGGCGGGAAGGTACAATGAGCAGTTCTTC.

The chain carries TRBV6-6 and TRBJ1-5; TRBD1 might be the D (5 bases). Trimming pared 0 bases from V and 4 bases from J, leaving 7 bases between. In germline, CDR1 is MNHNY, CDR2 SVGAGI (reference sequence). There are 14 residues in the CDR3. DNA of the CDR3: TGTGCCAGCAGTTACTCGGGGGGGAATCAGCCCCAGCATTTT. Protein product: CASSYSGGNQPQHF.

The chain joins TRBV6-5 to TRBJ2-1, with D perhaps assigned TRBD1 or TRBD2 (6 bases each). The CDR3 is 12 residues long. V was pared by 4 bases and J by 13 bases, with 14 bases between. CDR1 is MNHEY, CDR2 SVGAGI, per germline. Written as DNA, the CDR3 is TGTGCCAGCAGTTCCTGGGGGGCAAGACAGTTCTTC. It codes for CASSSWGARQFF.

Of note for this clone: The identical CDR3 is also encoded by other nucleotide sequences in the sample. The chain joins TRBV5-1 to TRBJ2-5; 9 bases are shared with TRBD1. The CDR3 has 15 residues. The germline gives CDR1 SGHRS, CDR2 YFSETQ. V lost 0 bases and J lost 4; bases outside the gene matches: 4. The DNA of the CDR3 is TGCGCCAGCAGCTTGGGGGGGACAGGGAGAGAGACCCAGTACTTC. Protein: CASSLGGTGRETQYF. The full variable domain, completed using reference TRBV5-1 and TRBJ2-5, is KAGVTQTPRYLIKTRGQQVTLSCSPISGHRSVSWYQQTPGQGLQFLFEYFSETQRNKGNFPGRFSGRQFSNSRSEMNVSTLELGDSALYLCASSLGGTGRETQYFGPGTRLLVL.

The sample holds a few counts of this clone. The V call is TRBV18, the J call TRBJ1-1; D is uncertain. CDR3 length: 11 amino acids. Trimming took 8 bases from V and 7 from J, leaving 11 bases between them. Germline CDR1 reads KGHSH; CDR2 reads LQKENI. The CDR3 DNA reads as TGTGCCAGCCGAGAAAGCCTTGAAGCTTTCTTT. It translates to CASRESLEAFF. Full variable domain (remainder filled in from reference TRBV18 and TRBJ1-1): NAGVMQNPRHLVRRRGQEARLRCSPMKGHSHVYWYRQLPEEGLKFMVYLQKENIIDESGMPKERFSAEFPKEGPSILRIQQVVRGDSAAYFCASRESLEAFFGQGTRLTVV.

The chain uses TRBV27 and TRBJ2-1; D might be TRBD1 (6 bases). This CDR3 is 14 amino acids long. Trimming cost V 5 bases and J 0 bases, with 8 bases left between them. Germline assignment: CDR1 MNHEY and CDR2 SMNVEV (reference sequence). This CDR3 is CASSGQSSYNEQFF. The DNA for the CDR3 is TGTGCCAGCAGTGGACAGAGCTCCTACAATGAGCAGTTCTTC.

The CDR3 DNA sequence: TGTGCCAGCAGCGTGACAGGGAACTCCTACGAGCAGTACTTC. This gives the protein CASSVTGNSYEQYF. The gene calls are TRBV9 and TRBJ2-7, with 7 bases that match TRBD1. Germline assignment: CDR1 SGDLS and CDR2 YYNGEE. V was pared by 2 bases and J by 0 bases, with 2 bases of the junction left unmatched. This CDR3 is built from 14 residues.

V gene TRBV10-3 combines with J gene TRBJ1-2; 9 positions agree with TRBD1. Germline lookup yields CDR1 ENHRY and CDR2 SYGVKD. V gave up 3 bases and J gave up 8 bases; unmatched junction bases: 7. This CDR3 is built from 14 residues. The CDR3 DNA reads TGTGCCATCAGTGACCCACAGGGGGCCGGCGGCTACACCTTC. It translates to CAISDPQGAGGYTF.

This chain connects TRBV29-1 to TRBJ1-1; no firm D call. From germline, CDR1 is SQVTM and CDR2 ANQGSEA. V lost 7 bases, J lost 1 base, and 7 bases lay in between. The CDR3 has 11 residues. CDR3 protein: CSGRENTEAFF. The CDR3 DNA reads TGCAGCGGGAGGGAGAACACTGAAGCTTTCTTT.

The chain recombines TRBV6-6 with TRBJ2-1; TRBD2 aligns across 13 bases. The V gene end was trimmed by 4 bases and the J gene end by 4 bases; junction bases not matched to a gene: 4. The CDR3 extends over 16 amino acids. Germline CDR1 and CDR2: MNHNY and SVGAGI (reference sequence). In DNA form, the CDR3 reads TGTGCCAGCAGTTCACCGGGACTAGCGGGATACAATGAGCAGTTCTTC. Translation gives CASSSPGLAGYNEQFF.

The rearrangement uses TRBV10-3 and TRBJ1-5, with unresolved D. CDR1 is ENHRY, CDR2 SYGVKD, per germline. V was trimmed by 2 bases and J by 0 bases, leaving 11 bases between them. The CDR3 loop spans 16 amino acids. The CDR3 here is CAISELGSLSNQPQHF. In DNA, the CDR3 is TGTGCCATCAGTGAGCTAGGTAGCCTTAGCAATCAGCCCCAGCATTTT.

The genes are TRBV6-1 and TRBJ1-3; a weak D match, TRBD1 (5 bases). V lost 6 bases, J lost 4 bases, and 16 bases lay in between. CDR1 and CDR2 (germline): MNHNS, SASEGT. The CDR3 totals 15 residues. CDR3 residues: CASRVGEGPGNTIYF. CDR3 sequence (DNA): TGTGCCAGCAGGGTCGGGGAGGGACCCGGAAACACCATATATTTT.

J is TRBJ2-1 and V is TRBV20-1; the D is unclear. The CDR3 has 10 amino acids. V gave up 6 bases and J gave up 12 bases, with 12 bases separating them. Per germline, CDR1 DFQATT and CDR2 SNEGSKA (reference sequence). The CDR3 nucleotides are TGCAGTGCAACTGACAAGAGGCAGTTCTTC. Translating gives CSATDKRQFF.

This sequence joins TRBV6-1 and TRBJ2-1; tentatively, D is TRBD1 (6 bases). The CDR3 sequence is 14 residues long. CDR1 MNHNS and CDR2 SASEGT come from the germline V gene. V gave up 2 bases and J gave up 9 bases, with 14 bases separating them. CDR3: CASSEWGPWGEQFF. CDR3 DNA sequence: TGTGCCAGCAGTGAATGGGGGCCGTGGGGTGAGCAGTTCTTC.